This T cell receptor beta chain emerged from a study of CD8 T cells in Susac syndrome. An input of about 0.5 to 1 ug of RNA was subjected to reverse transcription using random hexamers. TCRdb fed the immunoSEQ multiplex PCR reads into MiXCR, producing one record per CDR3 protein. Found here are under 300,000 distinct CDR3 sequences, about 96% of them singletons; the top ten hold under 0.12%. This CDR3 is built from 15 residues. Deletions cut 1 base from V and 6 bases from J, with 16 bases between. Germline V CDR1 and CDR2: MDHEN, SYDVKM. The sequencing sample was made of CD4+ T cells from PBMCs. The sequence derives from a human donor with Susac syndrome. The V call is TRBV28, the J call TRBJ2-7; D may be TRBD2 (6 bases). Written as DNA, the CDR3 is TGTGCCAGCAGTTTATTACGAGCGGGCGAGGGCGAGCAGTACTTC. It specifies CASSLLRAGEGEQYF.